This entry lists 27 T cell receptor beta chains sequenced from one sample in a study of cytomegalovirus exposure and HLA in healthy donors. Both 60 Vbeta primers and 13 Jbeta primers went into the PCR. TCRdb's table, derived via immunoSEQ multiplex PCR, lists solely in-frame clones and lacks some. The sample lists approximately 44,000 clones, about nine tenths occurring once. Sequencing was carried out using PBMCs. The source is a middle-aged woman in good health and CMV-seropositive.

Remarks on this clone: Other DNA variants within this sample encode the same CDR3. The rearrangement links TRBV18 to TRBJ2-7, with 7 bases that match TRBD1. V was pared by 3 bases and J by 1 base, with 0 bases of the junction left unmatched. Per germline, CDR1 KGHSH and CDR2 LQKENI. The CDR3 extends over 13 amino acids. CDR3 sequence reads: CASSPTGSYEQYF. The CDR3 DNA reads TGTGCCAGCTCACCGACAGGGTCCTACGAGCAGTACTTC.

The chain uses TRBV6-5 and TRBJ1-2; 8 nucleotides agree with TRBD1. V shed 6 bases and J 8 bases; nucleotides not matched to a gene: 5. This CDR3 contains 12 residues. Germline V gene sequence: CDR1 MNHEY, CDR2 SVGAGI. The DNA of the CDR3 is TGTGCCAGCAGCCCCGACAGGGGAGGCTACACCTTC. Translated: CASSPDRGGYTF.

The V gene is TRBV4-2, the J gene TRBJ1-1; a weak D match, TRBD1 (5 bases). Trimming shortened V by 0 bases and J by 5 bases, and 13 bases separated the two germline ends. This CDR3 is built from 15 residues. The germline V gene has CDR1 LGHNA and CDR2 YNFKEQ. CDR3 amino acids: CASSQDGGEWTEAFF. Here the CDR3 DNA reads TGTGCCAGCAGCCAAGATGGAGGGGAATGGACTGAAGCTTTCTTT.

V gene TRBV7-2 combines with J gene TRBJ2-1, with 7 nucleotides matching TRBD2. This CDR3 has 15 residues. V dropped 5 bases and J dropped 3; count of bases not matched to a gene: 7. CDR1 is SGHTA and CDR2 is FQGNSA in the germline V gene. As DNA, the CDR3 is TGTGCCAGCAGCCCTCAGGGCGGGGGCTACAATGAGCAGTTCTTC. Translation gives CASSPQGGGYNEQFF.

The V gene is TRBV19, the J gene TRBJ1-2; 9 bases fit TRBD1. V shed 2 bases and J 3 bases; nucleotides not matched to a gene: 7. The CDR3 is 16 amino acids. Germline-derived CDR1 and CDR2 are LNHDA and SQIVND (reference sequence). The CDR3, as DNA: TGTGCCAGTAGTATAATCGGGACAGGGTTAGACTATGGCTACACCTTC. Its translation is CASSIIGTGLDYGYTF.

This chain connects TRBV28 to TRBJ1-1; 7 positions match TRBD1. V lost 1 base to trimming and J lost 1 base; unmatched junction nucleotides: 6. The CDR3 sequence is 16 residues long. CDR1 MDHEN and CDR2 SYDVKM come from the germline V gene. For the CDR3, the DNA is TGTGCCAGCAGTTTATTCGCGACAGGGAGGAACACTGAAGCTTTCTTT. Translated: CASSLFATGRNTEAFF.

The chain is built from TRBV27 and TRBJ2-2; possible D gene TRBD2, 7 bases. The ends were cut back, 2 bases at V and 7 bases at J, with 17 bases in the middle. Germline-derived CDR1 and CDR2 are MNHEY and SMNVEV (reference sequence). This CDR3 has 16 residues. CDR3 loop: CASSLGAGGLIGELFF. The CDR3 DNA is TGTGCCAGCAGTTTAGGGGCCGGGGGGCTGATCGGGGAGCTGTTTTTT.

The chain couples TRBV13 to TRBJ2-5, with D perhaps TRBD2 (5 bases). V lost 5 bases and J 1 base, leaving 17 bases between the germline ends. CDR1 is PRHDT, CDR2 FYEKMQ, per germline (reference sequence). The CDR3 has 16 amino acids. CDR3 in DNA: TGTGCCAGCAGCAATCTAGGAGGACCTACCCAAGAGACCCAGTACTTC. It codes for CASSNLGGPTQETQYF.

The chain uses TRBV6-5 and TRBJ1-3, with a weak D call TRBD1 (5 bases). Germline V gene sequence: CDR1 MNHEY, CDR2 SVGAGI. The V gene lost 2 bases and the J gene lost 2 bases, with 10 bases spanning the gap. The CDR3 has 15 amino acids. The CDR3: CASSYGTGTGNTIYF. CDR3 nucleotide sequence: TGTGCCAGCAGTTACGGTACAGGAACTGGAAACACCATATATTTT.

The chain recombines TRBV11-2 with TRBJ2-4, with a possible D match to TRBD2 (5 bases). This CDR3 is built from 18 residues. Trimming stripped 6 bases from V and 2 bases from J, with 23 bases between. Germline V CDR1 and CDR2: SGHAT, FQNNGV. The CDR3 DNA sequence: TGTGCCAGCAGACCCAACCCGTTGCTAGAGGGCCCCAAAAACATTCAGTACTTC. This sequence encodes CASRPNPLLEGPKNIQYF.

The chain carries TRBV28 and TRBJ2-7, with a tentative D call TRBD2 (7 bases). The CDR3 spans 14 residues. Deletions cut 3 bases from V and 2 bases from J, with 11 bases between. The germline CDR1 and CDR2 sequences are MDHEN and SYDVKM. CDR3 nucleotides: TGTGCCAGCAGTTTGGGGGGGCCCCCCTACGAGCAGTACTTC. It encodes CASSLGGPPYEQYF.

This clone appeared once. V and J are TRBV4-1 and TRBJ2-7; weak D call: TRBD1 (6 bases). The CDR3 contains 14 residues. V shed 1 base and J shed 3 bases, with 10 bases lying between them. The germline V gene encodes CDR1 MGHRA and CDR2 YSYEKL. DNA for the CDR3: TGCGCCAGCAGCCAAGGGACAGCGAACTACGAGCAGTACTTC. Protein: CASSQGTANYEQYF.

The gene calls are TRBV14 and TRBJ2-5; perhaps TRBD1 as D (6 bases). Deletions cut 4 bases from V and 3 bases from J, with 12 bases between. The V gene's germline CDR1 is SGHDN and CDR2 FVKESK. CDR3 length equals 14 residues. In DNA form, the CDR3 reads TGTGCCAGCAGCCCGTGGACAGTTGAAGAGACCCAGTACTTC. Translated: CASSPWTVEETQYF.

This rearrangement joins TRBV21-1 to TRBJ2-7; the DNA was not used to check the table's D call, TRBD2. TRBV21-1 is marked as a pseudogene. This CDR3 has 20 residues. In DNA form, the CDR3 reads TGTGCCAGCAGCAAGTTGACCGTCGGGACTAGCGGGAGAGTGACCTACGAGCAGTACTTC. Translated, it gives CASSKLTVGTSGRVTYEQYF.

The chain employs TRBV10-3 and TRBJ1-5, with no clear D. The ends were cut back, 5 bases at V and 1 base at J, with 6 bases in the middle. Germline V gene lookup returns CDR1 ENHRY and CDR2 SYGVKD. The CDR3 has 13 residues. This CDR3 reads CAISSKSNQPQHF. The CDR3 DNA reads TGTGCCATCAGTTCTAAAAGCAATCAGCCCCAGCATTTT.

This chain uses TRBV2 with TRBJ1-5; D ambiguous. Trimming took 8 bases from V and 5 from J, leaving 13 bases between them. The CDR3 totals 13 residues. CDR1 SNHLY and CDR2 FYNNEI come from the germline V gene. The CDR3 DNA reads as TGTGCCAGCCGCTCGGGATTTGATCAGCCCCAGCATTTT. Protein sequence: CASRSGFDQPQHF.

This clone was counted a single time. The chain has TRBV19 and TRBJ2-3, with 8 bases matching TRBD2. Germline values: CDR1 LNHDA, CDR2 SQIVND (reference sequence). J gave up 0 bases and V 9 bases, and 8 bases lay outside the gene matches. The CDR3 runs 15 residues. In DNA, the CDR3 is TGTGCCAGCCAGCAGGCTAGCGGGAGCACAGATACGCAGTATTTT. Its translation is CASQQASGSTDTQYF.

The genes are TRBV7-9 and TRBJ1-6; 7 positions match TRBD1. Germline CDR1 SEHNR, CDR2 FQNEAQ (reference sequence). The CDR3 is 15 amino acids. V lost 4 bases and J lost 3; bases outside the gene matches: 3. CDR3 bases: TGTGCCAGCAGCTCCGACAGGGACTATAATTCACCCCTCCACTTT. It is translated as CASSSDRDYNSPLHF.

This sequence joins TRBV14 and TRBJ1-3; tentative D call: TRBD1 (5 bases). Between the trimmed V and J ends, which lost 3 bases and 3 bases, there was a span of 12 bases. Germline-derived CDR1 and CDR2 are SGHDN and FVKESK. The CDR3 loop spans 15 amino acids. CDR3 sequence: CASSHPRTSGNTIYF. The CDR3 region has the DNA TGTGCCAGCAGCCACCCCAGGACAAGTGGAAACACCATATATTTT. Looking up the rest from reference TRBV14 and TRBJ1-3 gives the full variable domain: EAGVTQFPSHSVIEKGQTVTLRCDPISGHDNLYWYRRVMGKEIKFLLHFVKESKQDESGMPNNRFLAERTGGTYSTLKVQPAELEDSGVYFCASSHPRTSGNTIYFGEGSWLTVV.

CDR3 nucleotides: TGTGCCAGCAGTTCCCAGGGATACGAAAAACTGTTTTTT. As protein: CASSSQGYEKLFF. V and J are TRBV28 and TRBJ1-4; D possibly corresponds to TRBD1 (5 bases). The CDR3 runs 13 residues. Germline loops: CDR1 MDHEN, CDR2 SYDVKM. Trimming removed 4 bases at V and 8 bases at J, with 11 bases between.

The rearrangement links TRBV6-1 to TRBJ1-1, with a weak D call TRBD1 (6 bases). The CDR3 consists of 14 residues. V dropped 0 bases and J dropped 11 bases, with 16 bases sitting between them. The germline V gene encodes CDR1 MNHNS and CDR2 SASEGT. This chain's CDR3 is CASSEAAGVWTAFF. CDR3 DNA: TGTGCCAGCAGTGAAGCGGCAGGGGTCTGGACGGCTTTCTTT.

The V call is TRBV7-2, the J call TRBJ1-2; a possible D gene is TRBD1 (5 bases). This CDR3 region has 12 residues. V lost 1 base, J lost 8 bases, and 8 bases lay in between. Germline V gene lookup returns CDR1 SGHTA and CDR2 FQGNSA. The chain's CDR3 is CASSLGQRGYTF. DNA for the CDR3: TGTGCCAGCAGCTTAGGACAGAGGGGCTACACCTTC.

V is TRBV6-1 and J is TRBJ2-1; 10 bases are shared with TRBD1. Losses at the gene ends were 5 bases for V and 6 bases for J; bases not matched to a gene: 7. Germline CDR1 MNHNS, CDR2 SASEGT. The CDR3 covers 15 residues. The CDR3: CASSSGTGDGNEQFF. CDR3 sequence (DNA): TGTGCCAGCAGTTCCGGGACAGGGGACGGCAATGAGCAGTTCTTC.

This chain uses TRBV9 with TRBJ1-3, with 9 positions matching TRBD1. The CDR3 covers 17 residues. Germline assignment: CDR1 SGDLS and CDR2 YYNGEE. Trimming took 3 bases from V and 1 from J; bases not matched to a gene: 8. The CDR3 sequence: CASSESTGGASGNTIYF. The DNA for the CDR3 is TGTGCCAGCAGCGAAAGTACAGGGGGCGCTTCTGGAAACACCATATATTTT.

This clone was observed a single time. The J gene is TRBJ1-2, the V gene TRBV7-9; D is unclear. The CDR3 has 15 amino acids. Germline V CDR1 and CDR2: SEHNR, FQNEAQ (reference sequence). V was clipped by 0 bases and J by 5 bases, with 13 bases between them. This CDR3 reads CASSLAGTPAYGYTF. DNA of the CDR3: TGTGCCAGCAGCTTAGCGGGCACACCTGCATATGGCTACACCTTC.

The CDR3 here is CASSIQGISQETQYF. The CDR3 DNA reads TGTGCCAGTAGTATCCAGGGAATAAGCCAAGAGACCCAGTACTTC. The rearrangement links TRBV19 to TRBJ2-5, with a tentative D call TRBD1 (5 bases). Germline V lookup: CDR1 LNHDA, CDR2 SQIVND (reference sequence). This CDR3 comprises 15 residues. V lost 3 bases and J lost 1, with 12 bases in between.

The rearrangement links TRBV19 to TRBJ1-5; a possible D gene is TRBD1 (5 bases). The CDR3 covers 14 residues. The germline V and J ends were trimmed by 6 bases and 0 bases, with 9 bases remaining between them. Per germline, CDR1 LNHDA and CDR2 SQIVND (reference sequence). CDR3 sequence: CASRTGHSNQPQHF. As DNA, the CDR3 is TGTGCCAGTAGAACAGGACATAGCAATCAGCCCCAGCATTTT.